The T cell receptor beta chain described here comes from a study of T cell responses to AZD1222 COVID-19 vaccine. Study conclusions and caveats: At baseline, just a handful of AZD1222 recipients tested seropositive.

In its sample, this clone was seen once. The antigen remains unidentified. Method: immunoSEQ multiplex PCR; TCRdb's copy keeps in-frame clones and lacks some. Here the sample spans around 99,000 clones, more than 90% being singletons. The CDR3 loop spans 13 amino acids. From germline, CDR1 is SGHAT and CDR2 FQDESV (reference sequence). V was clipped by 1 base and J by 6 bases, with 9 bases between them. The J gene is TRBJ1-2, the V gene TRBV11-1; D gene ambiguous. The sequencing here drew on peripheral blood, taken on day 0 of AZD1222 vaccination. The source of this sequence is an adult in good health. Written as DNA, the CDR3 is TGTGCCAGCAGCTTAGGAGAAACCCATGGCTACACCTTC. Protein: CASSLGETHGYTF.